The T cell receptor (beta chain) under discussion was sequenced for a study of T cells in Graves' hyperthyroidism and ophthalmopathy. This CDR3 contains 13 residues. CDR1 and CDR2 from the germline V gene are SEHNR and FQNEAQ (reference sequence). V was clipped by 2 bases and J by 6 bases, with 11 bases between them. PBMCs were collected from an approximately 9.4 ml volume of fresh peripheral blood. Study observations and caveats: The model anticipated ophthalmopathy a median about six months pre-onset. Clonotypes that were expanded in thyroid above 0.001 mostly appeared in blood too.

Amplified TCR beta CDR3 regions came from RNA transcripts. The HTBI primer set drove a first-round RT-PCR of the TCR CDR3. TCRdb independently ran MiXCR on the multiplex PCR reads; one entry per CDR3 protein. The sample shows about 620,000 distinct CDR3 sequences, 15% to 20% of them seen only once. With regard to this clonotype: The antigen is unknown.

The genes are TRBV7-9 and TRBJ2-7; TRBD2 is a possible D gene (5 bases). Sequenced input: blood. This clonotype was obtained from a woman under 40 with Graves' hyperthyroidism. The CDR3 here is CASSLRESGEQYF. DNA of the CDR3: TGTGCCAGCAGCTTACGGGAATCGGGCGAGCAGTACTTC.